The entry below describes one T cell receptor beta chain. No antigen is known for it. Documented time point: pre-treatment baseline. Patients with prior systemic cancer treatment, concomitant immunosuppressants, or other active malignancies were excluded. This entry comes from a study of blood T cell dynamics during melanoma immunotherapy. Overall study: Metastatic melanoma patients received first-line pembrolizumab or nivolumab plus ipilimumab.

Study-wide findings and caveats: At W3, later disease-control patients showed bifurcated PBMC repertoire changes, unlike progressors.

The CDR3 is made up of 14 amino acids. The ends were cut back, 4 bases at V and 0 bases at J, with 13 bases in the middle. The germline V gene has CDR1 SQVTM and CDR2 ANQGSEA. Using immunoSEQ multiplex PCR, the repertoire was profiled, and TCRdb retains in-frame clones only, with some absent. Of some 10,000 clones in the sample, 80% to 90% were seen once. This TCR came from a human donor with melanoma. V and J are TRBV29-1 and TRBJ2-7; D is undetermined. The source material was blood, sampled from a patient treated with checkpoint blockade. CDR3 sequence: CSVGIHPSSYEQYF. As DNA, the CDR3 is TGCAGCGTTGGAATCCACCCGAGCTCCTACGAGCAGTACTTC.